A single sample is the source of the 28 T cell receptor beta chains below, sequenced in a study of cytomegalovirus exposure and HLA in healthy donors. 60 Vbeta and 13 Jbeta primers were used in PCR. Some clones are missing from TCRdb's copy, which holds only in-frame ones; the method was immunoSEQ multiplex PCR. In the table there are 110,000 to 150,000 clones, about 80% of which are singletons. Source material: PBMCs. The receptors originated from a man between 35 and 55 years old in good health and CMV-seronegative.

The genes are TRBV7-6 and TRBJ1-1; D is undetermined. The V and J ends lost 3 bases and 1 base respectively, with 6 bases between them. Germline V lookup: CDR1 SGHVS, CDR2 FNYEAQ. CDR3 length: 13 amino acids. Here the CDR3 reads CASSLGRNTEAFF. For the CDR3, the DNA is TGTGCCAGCAGCTTGGGGAGGAACACTGAAGCTTTCTTT.

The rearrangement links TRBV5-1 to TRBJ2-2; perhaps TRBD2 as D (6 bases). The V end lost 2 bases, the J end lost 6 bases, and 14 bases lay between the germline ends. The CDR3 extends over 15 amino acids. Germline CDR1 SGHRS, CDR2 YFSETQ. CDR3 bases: TGCGCCAGCAGCTTCTCGTGGGGGGACGCCGGGGAGCTGTTTTTT. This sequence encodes CASSFSWGDAGELFF.

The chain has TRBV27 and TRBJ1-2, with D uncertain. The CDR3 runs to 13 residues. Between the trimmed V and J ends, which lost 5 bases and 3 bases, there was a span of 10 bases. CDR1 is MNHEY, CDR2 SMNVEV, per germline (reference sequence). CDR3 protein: CASSRPGDYGYTF. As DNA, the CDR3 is TGTGCCAGCAGTCGCCCGGGAGACTATGGCTACACCTTC.

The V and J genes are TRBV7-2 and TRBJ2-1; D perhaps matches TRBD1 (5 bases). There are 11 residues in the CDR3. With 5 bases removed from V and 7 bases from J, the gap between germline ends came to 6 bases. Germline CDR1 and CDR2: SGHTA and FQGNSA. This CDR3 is CASSGANEQFF. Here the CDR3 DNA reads TGTGCCAGCAGCGGGGCGAATGAGCAGTTCTTC.

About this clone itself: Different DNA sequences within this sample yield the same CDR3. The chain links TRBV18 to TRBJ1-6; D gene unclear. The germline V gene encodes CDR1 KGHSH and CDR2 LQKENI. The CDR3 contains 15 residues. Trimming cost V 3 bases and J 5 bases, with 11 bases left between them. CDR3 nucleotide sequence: TGTGCCAGCTCACCTGCGACGGGAAATAATTCACCCCTCCACTTT. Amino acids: CASSPATGNNSPLHF.

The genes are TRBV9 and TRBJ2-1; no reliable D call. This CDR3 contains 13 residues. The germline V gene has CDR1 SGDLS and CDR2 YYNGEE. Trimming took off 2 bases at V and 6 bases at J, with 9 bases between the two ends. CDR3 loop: CASSVQASNEQFF. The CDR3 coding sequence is TGTGCCAGCAGCGTTCAAGCGAGCAATGAGCAGTTCTTC.

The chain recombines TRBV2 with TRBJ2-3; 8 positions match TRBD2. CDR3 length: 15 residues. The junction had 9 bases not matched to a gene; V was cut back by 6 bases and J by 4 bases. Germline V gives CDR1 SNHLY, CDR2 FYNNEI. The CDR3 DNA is TGTGCCAGCAGGGAACGCGGGGGGCCGGCAGATACGCAGTATTTT. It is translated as CASRERGGPADTQYF.

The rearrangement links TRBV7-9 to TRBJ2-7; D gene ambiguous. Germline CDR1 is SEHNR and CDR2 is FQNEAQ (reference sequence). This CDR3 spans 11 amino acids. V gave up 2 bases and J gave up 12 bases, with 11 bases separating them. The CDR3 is CASSLTAQTYF. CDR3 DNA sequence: TGTGCCAGCAGCTTAACGGCACAGACGTACTTC.

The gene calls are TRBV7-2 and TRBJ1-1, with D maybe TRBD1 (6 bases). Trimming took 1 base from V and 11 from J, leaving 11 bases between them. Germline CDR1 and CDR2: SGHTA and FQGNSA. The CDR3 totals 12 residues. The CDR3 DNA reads TGTGCCAGCAGCTTAGTGACAGGTCGGGCTTTCTTT. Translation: CASSLVTGRAFF.

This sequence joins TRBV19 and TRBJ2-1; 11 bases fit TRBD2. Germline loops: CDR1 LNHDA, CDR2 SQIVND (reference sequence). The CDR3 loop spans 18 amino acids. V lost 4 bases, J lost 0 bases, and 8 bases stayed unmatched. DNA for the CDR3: TGTGCCAGTAGTACTTTTAGCGGGGGGGTCAGCTCCTACAATGAGCAGTTCTTC. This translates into CASSTFSGGVSSYNEQFF.

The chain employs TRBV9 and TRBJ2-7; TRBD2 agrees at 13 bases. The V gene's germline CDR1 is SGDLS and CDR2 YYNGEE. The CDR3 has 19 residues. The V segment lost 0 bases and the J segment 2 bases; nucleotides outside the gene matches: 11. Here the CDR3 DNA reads TGTGCCAGCAGCGTAGCCGAAGGACTAGCGGGGGCCGGGCCCTACGAGCAGTACTTC. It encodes CASSVAEGLAGAGPYEQYF.

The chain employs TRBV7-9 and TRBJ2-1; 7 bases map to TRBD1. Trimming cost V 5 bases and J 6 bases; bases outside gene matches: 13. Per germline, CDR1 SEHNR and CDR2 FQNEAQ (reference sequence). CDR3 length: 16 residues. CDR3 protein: CASSPVGQGDPNEQFF. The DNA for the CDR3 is TGTGCCAGCAGCCCCGTAGGGCAGGGGGATCCCAATGAGCAGTTCTTC.

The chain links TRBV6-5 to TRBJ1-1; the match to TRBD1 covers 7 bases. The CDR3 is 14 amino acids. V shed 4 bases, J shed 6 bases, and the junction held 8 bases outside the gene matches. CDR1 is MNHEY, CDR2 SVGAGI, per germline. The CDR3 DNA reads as TGTGCCAGCAGTTCGACAGGGTTTAAGGCTGAAGCTTTCTTT. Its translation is CASSSTGFKAEAFF.

The CDR3 nucleotides read TGTGCCAGTAGTATAGTGCGGGTACTGAGTAATCAGCCCCAGCATTTT. Residues: CASSIVRVLSNQPQHF. This chain joins TRBV19 and TRBJ1-5; no clear D. The CDR3 loop spans 16 amino acids. The V gene lost 1 base and the J gene lost 4 bases, with 14 bases spanning the gap. In germline, CDR1 is LNHDA, CDR2 SQIVND (reference sequence).

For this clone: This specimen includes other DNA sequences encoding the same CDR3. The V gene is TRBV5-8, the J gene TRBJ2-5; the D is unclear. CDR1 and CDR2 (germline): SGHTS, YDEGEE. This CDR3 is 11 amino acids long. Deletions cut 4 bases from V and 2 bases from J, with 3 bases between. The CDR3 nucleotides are TGTGCCAGCAGCCCTCAAGAGACCCAGTACTTC. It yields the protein CASSPQETQYF. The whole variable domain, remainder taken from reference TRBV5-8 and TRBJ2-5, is EAGVTQSPTHLIKTRGQQATLRCSPISGHTSVYWYQQALGLGLQFLLWYDEGEERNRGNFPPRFSGRQFPNYSSELNVNALELEDSALYLCASSPQETQYFGPGTRLLVL.

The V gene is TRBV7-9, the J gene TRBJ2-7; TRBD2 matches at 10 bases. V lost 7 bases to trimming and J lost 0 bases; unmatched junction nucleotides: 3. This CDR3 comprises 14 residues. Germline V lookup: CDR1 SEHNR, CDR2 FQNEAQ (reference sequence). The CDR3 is CASTLAGVSYEQYF. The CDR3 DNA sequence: TGTGCCAGCACCCTAGCGGGAGTCTCCTACGAGCAGTACTTC. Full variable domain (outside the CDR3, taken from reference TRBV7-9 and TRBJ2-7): DTGVSQNPRHKITKRGQNVTFRCDPISEHNRLYWYRQTLGQGPEFLTYFQNEAQLEKSRLLSDRFSAERPKGSFSTLEIQRTEQGDSAMYLCASTLAGVSYEQYFGPGTRLTVT.

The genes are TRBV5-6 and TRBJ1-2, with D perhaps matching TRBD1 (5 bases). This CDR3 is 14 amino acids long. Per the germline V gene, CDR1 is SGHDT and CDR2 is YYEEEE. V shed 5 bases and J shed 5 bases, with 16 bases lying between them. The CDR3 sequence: CASSRGRAVYGYTF. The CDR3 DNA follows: TGTGCCAGCAGTAGGGGCCGCGCGGTATATGGCTACACCTTC.

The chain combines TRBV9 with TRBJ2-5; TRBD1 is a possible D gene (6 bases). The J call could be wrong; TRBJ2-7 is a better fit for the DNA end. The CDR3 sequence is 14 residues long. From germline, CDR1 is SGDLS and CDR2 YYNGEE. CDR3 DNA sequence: TGTGCCAGCAGCGTAGAGGACAGAGCCTACGAGCAGTACTTC. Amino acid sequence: CASSVEDRAYEQYF.

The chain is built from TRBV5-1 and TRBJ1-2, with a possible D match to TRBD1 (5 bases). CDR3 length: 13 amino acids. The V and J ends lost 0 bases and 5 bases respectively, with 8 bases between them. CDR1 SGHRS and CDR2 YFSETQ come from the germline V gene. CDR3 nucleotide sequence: TGCGCCAGCAGCTTGGCGTCAGGGTATGGCTACACCTTC. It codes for CASSLASGYGYTF.

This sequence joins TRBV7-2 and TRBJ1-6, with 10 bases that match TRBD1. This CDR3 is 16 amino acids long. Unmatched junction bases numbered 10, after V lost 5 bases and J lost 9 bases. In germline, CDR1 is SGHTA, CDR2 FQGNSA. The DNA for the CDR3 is TGTGCCAGCAGCCAGAGACAGGGGGCGGTCGGTTCACCCCTCCACTTT. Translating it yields CASSQRQGAVGSPLHF.

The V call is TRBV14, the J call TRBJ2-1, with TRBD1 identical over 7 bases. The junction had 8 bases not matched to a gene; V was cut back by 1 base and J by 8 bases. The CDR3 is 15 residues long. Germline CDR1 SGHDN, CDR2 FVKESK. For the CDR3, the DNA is TGTGCCAGCAGCCAAGTGCGCGGACAGGTTTATGAGCAGTTCTTC. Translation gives CASSQVRGQVYEQFF. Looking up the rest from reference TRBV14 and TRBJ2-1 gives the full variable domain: EAGVTQFPSHSVIEKGQTVTLRCDPISGHDNLYWYRRVMGKEIKFLLHFVKESKQDESGMPNNRFLAERTGGTYSTLKVQPAELEDSGVYFCASSQVRGQVYEQFFGPGTRLTVL.

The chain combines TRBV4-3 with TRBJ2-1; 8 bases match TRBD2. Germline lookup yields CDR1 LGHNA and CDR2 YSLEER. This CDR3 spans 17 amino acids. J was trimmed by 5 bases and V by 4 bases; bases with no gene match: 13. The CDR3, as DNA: TGCGCCAGCAGCCCCCTAAAGTCGGGGGGGTGGGACAATGAGCAGTTCTTC. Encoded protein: CASSPLKSGGWDNEQFF.

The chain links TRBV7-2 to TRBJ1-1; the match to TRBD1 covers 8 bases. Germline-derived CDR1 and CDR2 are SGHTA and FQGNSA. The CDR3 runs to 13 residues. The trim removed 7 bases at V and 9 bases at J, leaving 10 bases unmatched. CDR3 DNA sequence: TGTGCCAGCACCCCTACAAACAGGGGGAAAGCTTTCTTT. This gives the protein CASTPTNRGKAFF.

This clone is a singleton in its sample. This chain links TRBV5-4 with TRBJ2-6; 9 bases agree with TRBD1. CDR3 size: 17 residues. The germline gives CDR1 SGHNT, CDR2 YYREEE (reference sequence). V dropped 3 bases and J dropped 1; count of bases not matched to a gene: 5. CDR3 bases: TGTGCCAGCAGCTGGACAGGGGTGACGTCTGGGGCCAACGTCCTGACTTTC. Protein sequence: CASSWTGVTSGANVLTF.

CDR3 bases: TGTGCCAGCAGTGAACCCGGGGGAGAAGCTTTCTTT. Protein product: CASSEPGGEAFF. This chain links TRBV5-4 with TRBJ1-1; D might be TRBD1 (5 bases). V lost 5 bases, J lost 8 bases, and 13 bases lay in between. The CDR3 is 12 residues long. In germline, CDR1 is SGHNT, CDR2 YYREEE (reference sequence).

The DNA of the CDR3 is TGTGCCAGCAGCATAAACAGGGGTGGAAACACCTTC. This sequence encodes CASSINRGGNTF. The chain uses TRBV7-8 and TRBJ1-2; 7 bases match TRBD1. In germline, CDR1 is SGHVS, CDR2 FQNEAQ. This CDR3 spans 12 amino acids. V was clipped by 5 bases and J by 12 bases; unmatched bases: 9.

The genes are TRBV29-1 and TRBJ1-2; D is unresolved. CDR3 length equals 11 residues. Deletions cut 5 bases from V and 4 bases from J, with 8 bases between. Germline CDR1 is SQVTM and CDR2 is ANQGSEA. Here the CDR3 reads CSVTSGYGYTF. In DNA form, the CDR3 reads TGCAGCGTTACCTCGGGCTATGGCTACACCTTC.

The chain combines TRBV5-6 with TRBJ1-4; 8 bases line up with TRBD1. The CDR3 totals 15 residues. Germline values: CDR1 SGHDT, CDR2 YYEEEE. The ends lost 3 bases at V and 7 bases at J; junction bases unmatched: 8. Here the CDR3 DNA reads TGTGCCAGCAGCTCACAGGGGGTCATAGCTGAAAAACTGTTTTTT. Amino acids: CASSSQGVIAEKLFF. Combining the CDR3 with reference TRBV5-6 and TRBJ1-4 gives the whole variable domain DAGVTQSPTHLIKTRGQQVTLRCSPKSGHDTVSWYQQALGQGPQFIFQYYEEEERQRGNFPDRFSGHQFPNYSSELNVNALLLGDSALYLCASSSQGVIAEKLFFGSGTQLSVL.